This passage covers 23 T cell receptor beta chains from one sample sequenced in a study of Ad26.COV2.S vaccination and SARS-CoV-2 variants. Profiling relied on immunoSEQ multiplex PCR, and the TCRdb table lists in-frame clones only, not all of them. The sample yields 500,000 or so clones, 89% seen once. The sample's treatment: roughly 18 received Ad26.COV2.S at low or high dose, single or two shots; about 5 received placebo; per-sample allocation not given. Following the first vaccine or placebo injection, samples were taken on day 63. The sequencing used peripheral blood, collected in a trial of Ad26.COV2.S vaccine versus placebo. These receptors were taken from a person between 18 and 59 years old who received the Ad26.COV2.S COVID-19 vaccine or a placebo.

Only one count was recorded for this clone. V is TRBV10-1 and J is TRBJ2-1; D remains unclear. CDR1 is WNHNN and CDR2 is SYGVQD in the germline V gene (reference sequence). Trimming stripped 9 bases from V and 4 bases from J, with 4 bases between. The CDR3 runs to 10 residues. The CDR3 loop is CARKYNEQFF. CDR3 DNA sequence: TGCGCCAGAAAATACAATGAGCAGTTCTTC.

This chain joins TRBV5-8 and TRBJ1-2, with a tentative D call TRBD1 (6 bases). V lost 3 bases to trimming and J lost 8 bases, with 14 bases between them. The germline gives CDR1 SGHTS, CDR2 YDEGEE. The CDR3 loop spans 13 amino acids. This CDR3 reads CASSWGGGRGYTF. In DNA form, the CDR3 reads TGTGCCAGCAGCTGGGGCGGGGGCCGAGGCTACACCTTC.

Comment on this clone: Germline and junction disagree at one end, which may indicate a read error. The chain employs TRBV9 and TRBJ2-7, with D possibly matching TRBD1 (6 bases). The CDR3 is 14 residues long. Germline V lookup: CDR1 SGDLS, CDR2 YYNGEE. CDR3 coding DNA: TGTGCCAGCAGCCGACAGGCCCAATCCTACGAGCAGTACTTT. Its protein product is CASSRQAQSYEQYF.

The genes are TRBV5-6 and TRBJ1-5; 10 bases are a match to TRBD1. Germline-derived CDR1 and CDR2 are SGHDT and YYEEEE. J was trimmed by 4 bases and V by 4 bases; bases with no gene match: 2. CDR3 length equals 14 residues. CDR3 nucleotides: TGTGCCAGCAGCACGGGACAGGGGAATCAGCCCCAGCATTTT. It codes for CASSTGQGNQPQHF.

This chain connects TRBV7-9 to TRBJ1-6; D unresolved. Germline V gene sequence: CDR1 SEHNR, CDR2 FQNEAQ (reference sequence). Trimming cost V 1 base and J 0 bases, with 13 bases left between them. The length of the CDR3 is 18 residues. CDR3 loop: CASSLGRAESSYNSPLHF. The DNA of the CDR3 is TGTGCCAGCAGCTTAGGTCGGGCAGAGAGCTCCTATAATTCACCCCTCCACTTT. The full variable domain, with the rest looked up from reference TRBV7-9 and TRBJ1-6, is DTGVSQNPRHKITKRGQNVTFRCDPISEHNRLYWYRQTLGQGPEFLTYFQNEAQLEKSRLLSDRFSAERPKGSFSTLEIQRTEQGDSAMYLCASSLGRAESSYNSPLHFGNGTRLTVT.

The table lists this clone with a few counts. This chain connects TRBV5-4 to TRBJ1-1; D is unclear. V dropped 4 bases and J dropped 1 base, with 11 bases sitting between them. The CDR3 extends over 14 amino acids. Germline V gene sequence: CDR1 SGHNT, CDR2 YYREEE (reference sequence). CDR3 sequence: CASSPPTQNTEAFF. For the CDR3, the DNA is TGTGCCAGCAGCCCCCCGACACAGAACACTGAAGCTTTCTTT.

V usage is TRBV7-2 and J usage is TRBJ1-4; 10 bases agree with TRBD1. This CDR3 region has 16 residues. The germline gives CDR1 SGHTA, CDR2 FQGNSA. After removal of 2 bases from V and 7 bases from J, the junction contained 7 bases not matched to a gene. CDR3 bases: TGTGCCAGCAGCTTACGGCGACAGGGGGCGGGTGAAAAACTGTTTTTT. Its protein product is CASSLRRQGAGEKLFF.

CDR3 sequence: CARRGGGYGYTF. The CDR3 DNA reads as TGTGCCCGGAGAGGGGGCGGGTATGGCTACACCTTC. The chain carries TRBV2 and TRBJ1-2, with 7 bases lining up with TRBD1. Germline V gene data show CDR1 as SNHLY and CDR2 as FYNNEI. V shed 11 bases, J shed 5 bases, and the junction held 8 bases outside the gene matches. CDR3 length: 12 residues. Complete variable domain (other parts from reference TRBV2 and TRBJ1-2): EPEVTQTPSHQVTQMGQEVILRCVPISNHLYFYWYRQILGQKVEFLVSFYNNEISEKSEIFDDQFSVERPDGSNFTLKIRSTKLEDSAMYFCARRGGGYGYTFGSGTRLTVV.

This clone was counted a single time. CDR3 region: CASSLVSGSTDTQYF. CDR3 in DNA: TGTGCCAGCAGCTTGGTCAGCGGGAGCACAGATACGCAGTATTTT. The chain couples TRBV5-6 to TRBJ2-3; D might be TRBD2 (6 bases). This CDR3 contains 15 residues. The germline V gene has CDR1 SGHDT and CDR2 YYEEEE. V was trimmed by 0 bases and J by 0 bases, leaving 8 bases between them.

V is TRBV4-2 and J is TRBJ2-1; TRBD2 agrees at 8 bases. Unmatched junction bases numbered 7, after V lost 4 bases and J lost 2 bases. The CDR3 spans 16 residues. Germline V gene sequence: CDR1 LGHNA, CDR2 YNFKEQ. Here the CDR3 DNA reads TGTGCCAGCAGCCGACCCCGGACTAGCACCTACAATGAGCAGTTCTTC. This codes for CASSRPRTSTYNEQFF.

V gene TRBV6-5 combines with J gene TRBJ2-2, with a weak D call TRBD1 (5 bases). CDR1 MNHEY and CDR2 SVGAGI come from the germline V gene. Between the trimmed V and J ends, which lost 6 bases and 1 base, there was a span of 9 bases. This CDR3 comprises 14 residues. Written as DNA, the CDR3 is TGTGCCAGCAGGAGTCAGGGGAACACCGGGGAGCTGTTTTTT. Protein: CASRSQGNTGELFF.

V and J are TRBV6-5 and TRBJ2-5; D remains unclear. V lost 4 bases and J lost 6, with 18 bases in between. CDR1 is MNHEY, CDR2 SVGAGI, per germline. The CDR3 has 15 amino acids. The DNA of the CDR3 is TGTGCCAGCAGTTCCCCCAGGCGCCGCGGCAAGACCCAGTACTTC. Encoded protein: CASSSPRRRGKTQYF.

The chain couples TRBV18 to TRBJ1-2; TRBD1 agrees at 7 bases. CDR3 length: 13 residues. The ends lost 5 bases at V and 7 bases at J; junction bases unmatched: 7. From germline, CDR1 is KGHSH and CDR2 LQKENI. The CDR3 nucleotides are TGTGCCAGCTCATCCCGGGACAGAGGTGGCTACACCTTC. Protein product: CASSSRDRGGYTF.

In its sample, this clone was seen once. The chain couples TRBV7-9 to TRBJ1-5, with TRBD1 identical over 8 bases. Trimming cost V 5 bases and J 5 bases; bases outside gene matches: 5. Germline V gives CDR1 SEHNR, CDR2 FQNEAQ (reference sequence). CDR3 length: 14 amino acids. CDR3 sequence reads: CASSPQTGDQPQHF. CDR3 in DNA: TGTGCCAGCAGCCCCCAGACAGGGGATCAGCCCCAGCATTTT.

The chain uses TRBV6-5 and TRBJ1-2; TRBD1 matches 8 bases. V lost 2 bases, J lost 8 bases, and 4 bases stayed unmatched. The CDR3 has 13 amino acids. Per the germline V gene, CDR1 is MNHEY and CDR2 is SVGAGI. The CDR3: CASSYGAGGGYTF. Written as DNA, the CDR3 is TGTGCCAGCAGTTACGGGGCAGGGGGCGGCTACACCTTC.

The chain links TRBV5-1 to TRBJ2-3; 8 bases agree with TRBD2. Germline CDR1 SGHRS, CDR2 YFSETQ. V lost 0 bases and J lost 2; bases outside the gene matches: 5. The CDR3 runs to 16 residues. CDR3 DNA sequence: TGCGCCAGCAGCTTGGGTGGCGGGGGGCACACAGATACGCAGTATTTT. It encodes CASSLGGGGHTDTQYF.

The chain links TRBV7-6 to TRBJ1-3; no firm D call. Germline V gene sequence: CDR1 SGHVS, CDR2 FNYEAQ. Trimming left V 5 bases short and J 0 bases short, with 20 bases between. The CDR3 runs 18 residues. Written as DNA, the CDR3 is TGTGCCAGCAGCCTTGGCAGACTTGGGTTCCGCTCTGGAAACACCATATATTTT. Encoded protein: CASSLGRLGFRSGNTIYF.

The chain uses TRBV6-2 or TRBV6-3 and TRBJ1-1, with 7 nucleotides matching TRBD1. The trim removed 5 bases at V and 0 bases at J, leaving 6 bases unmatched. CDR1 MNHEY and CDR2 SVGEGT come from the germline V gene. The CDR3 totals 15 residues. The CDR3 DNA follows: TGTGCCAGCAGTGACCCGACAGGGCTGAACACTGAAGCTTTCTTT. It translates to CASSDPTGLNTEAFF.

The gene calls are TRBV9 and TRBJ2-1, with 13 bases matching TRBD2. Germline CDR1 is SGDLS and CDR2 is YYNGEE. This CDR3 is 16 amino acids long. J was trimmed by 8 bases and V by 0 bases; bases with no gene match: 5. As DNA, the CDR3 is TGTGCCAGCAGCGTAGATGGACTAGCGGGAGTCGATGAGCAGTTCTTC. Its translation is CASSVDGLAGVDEQFF.

This clone was counted only a few times. The chain couples TRBV5-1 to TRBJ2-1; 8 bases map to TRBD2. Germline V gene sequence: CDR1 SGHRS, CDR2 YFSETQ. V gave up 7 bases and J gave up 0 bases; unmatched junction bases: 9. The CDR3 consists of 16 residues. In DNA form, the CDR3 reads TGCGCCAGCTCTAGGCCCCTAGCGGGCTCCTACAATGAGCAGTTCTTC. It is translated as CASSRPLAGSYNEQFF.

The gene calls are TRBV25-1 and TRBJ2-6; D remains unclear. The CDR3 has 13 residues. Germline V gene lookup returns CDR1 MGHDK and CDR2 SYGVNS. V lost 6 bases to trimming and J lost 1 base, with 4 bases between them. The chain's CDR3 is CASRASGANVLTF. The DNA for the CDR3 is TGTGCCAGCAGGGCATCTGGGGCCAACGTCCTGACTTTC.

As for this clone: At one end, the junction sequence differs from germline, possibly due to a read error. V is TRBV2 and J is TRBJ2-7; 9 bases are a match to TRBD2. CDR1 SNHLY and CDR2 FYNNEI come from the germline V gene. The CDR3 extends over 12 amino acids. Here the CDR3 reads CASSGLAGHYRF. The CDR3 region has the DNA TGTGCCAGCAGTGGGCTAGCGGGACACTACCGCTTC.

In this sample, this clone turned up once. The chain has TRBV7-2 and TRBJ2-4; D uncertain. Germline CDR1 is SGHTA and CDR2 is FQGNSA. The germline V and J ends were trimmed by 2 bases and 2 bases, with 7 bases remaining between them. The CDR3 covers 14 residues. CDR3 sequence reads: CASSLPPTKNIQYF. As DNA, the CDR3 is TGTGCCAGCAGCTTACCCCCTACCAAAAACATTCAGTACTTC.